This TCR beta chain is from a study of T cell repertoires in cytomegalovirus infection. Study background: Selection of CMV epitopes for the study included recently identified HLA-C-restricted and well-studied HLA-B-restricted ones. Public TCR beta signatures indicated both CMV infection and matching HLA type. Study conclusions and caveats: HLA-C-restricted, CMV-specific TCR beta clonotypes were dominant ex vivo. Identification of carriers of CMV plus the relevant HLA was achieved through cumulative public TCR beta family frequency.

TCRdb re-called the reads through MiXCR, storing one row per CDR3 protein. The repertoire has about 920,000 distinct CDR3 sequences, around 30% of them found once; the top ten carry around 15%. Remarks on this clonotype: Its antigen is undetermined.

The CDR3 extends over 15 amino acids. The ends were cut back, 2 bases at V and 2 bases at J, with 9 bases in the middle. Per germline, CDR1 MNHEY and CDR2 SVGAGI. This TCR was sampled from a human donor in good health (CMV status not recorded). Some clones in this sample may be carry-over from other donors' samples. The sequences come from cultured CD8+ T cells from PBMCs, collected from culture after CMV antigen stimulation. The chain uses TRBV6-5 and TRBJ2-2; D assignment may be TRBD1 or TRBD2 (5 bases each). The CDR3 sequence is CASSYAGANTGELFF. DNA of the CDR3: TGTGCCAGCAGTTACGCCGGGGCAAACACCGGGGAGCTGTTTTTT.